This TCR beta chain was captured in a study of cytomegalovirus exposure and HLA in healthy donors. Both 60 Vbeta primers and 13 Jbeta primers went into the PCR. Profiling relied on immunoSEQ multiplex PCR, and the TCRdb table lists in-frame clones only, not all of them. In the table there are about 110,000 clones, about three quarters of which are singletons. General observations from the study: A few of the chains that were CMV-associated were confirmed in vitro to be specific for CMV antigens. A later analysis linked more than 15,000 TCR beta sequences to HLA alleles at 0.05 false discovery rate. Among the sequence variants, a highly shared cluster was likely an artifact of sequencing. Accounts indicate the classifier identified cytomegalovirus status with strong specificity and sensitivity.

The CDR3 covers 16 residues. In germline, CDR1 is MDHEN, CDR2 SYDVKM. With V trimmed by 6 bases and J by 4 bases, 8 bases remained unmatched. As to this clone: Its target is not known.

The V and J genes are TRBV28 and TRBJ2-1; TRBD2 matches at 11 bases. This clonotype was sampled from a male donor in good health and CMV-seronegative. The sequenced sample consisted of PBMCs. CDR3 nucleotide sequence: TGTGCCAGCAGACTCTATAGCGGGAGGGGATACAATGAGCAGTTCTTC. This gives the protein CASRLYSGRGYNEQFF.